This entry describes one T cell receptor beta chain. Per the original data handling: Nucleated cell counts were estimated from reference gene primer amplification. Using immunoSEQ multiplex PCR, the repertoire was profiled, and TCRdb retains in-frame clones only, with some absent. V and J calls and clone size are given by that table; D and trimming were obtained from the DNA. The sample holds tens of thousands of clones, roughly 96% seen once. The sample originates from a study of blood T cell repertoires in COVID-19. In the study overall: T cells, B-cell-depleted T cells, or PBMCs supplied cDNA or gDNA.

V shed 4 bases, J shed 2 bases, and the junction held 5 bases outside the gene matches. The CDR3 is made up of 15 amino acids. Germline values: CDR1 LNHDA, CDR2 SQIVND (reference sequence). Sequencing used peripheral blood. This rearrangement joins TRBV19 to TRBJ2-7, with 10 bases that match TRBD1. This receptor was identified in a human donor with active COVID-19. The donor label of this sample is uncertain. CDR3 residues: CASSRAGTGAYEQYF. DNA of the CDR3: TGTGCCAGTAGTAGGGCCGGGACAGGGGCCTACGAGCAGTACTTC.